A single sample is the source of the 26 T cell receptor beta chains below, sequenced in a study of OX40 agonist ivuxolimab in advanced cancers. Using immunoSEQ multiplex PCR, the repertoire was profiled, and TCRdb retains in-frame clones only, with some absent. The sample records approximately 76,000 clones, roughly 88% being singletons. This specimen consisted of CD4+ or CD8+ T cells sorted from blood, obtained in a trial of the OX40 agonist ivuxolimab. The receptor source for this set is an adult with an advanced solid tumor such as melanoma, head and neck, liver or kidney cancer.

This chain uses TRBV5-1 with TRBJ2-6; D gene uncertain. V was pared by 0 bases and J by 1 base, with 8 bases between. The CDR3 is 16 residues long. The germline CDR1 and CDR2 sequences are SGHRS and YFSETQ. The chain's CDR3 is CASSLDSPSGANVLTF. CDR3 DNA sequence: TGCGCCAGCAGCTTGGACAGTCCGTCTGGGGCCAACGTCCTGACTTTC.

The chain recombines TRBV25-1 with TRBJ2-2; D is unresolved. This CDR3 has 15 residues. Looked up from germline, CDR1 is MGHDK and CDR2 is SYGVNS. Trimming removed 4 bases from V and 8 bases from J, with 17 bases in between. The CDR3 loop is CASSGHSLITGELFF. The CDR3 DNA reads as TGTGCCAGCAGTGGGCACAGCCTAATCACGGGGGAGCTGTTTTTT.

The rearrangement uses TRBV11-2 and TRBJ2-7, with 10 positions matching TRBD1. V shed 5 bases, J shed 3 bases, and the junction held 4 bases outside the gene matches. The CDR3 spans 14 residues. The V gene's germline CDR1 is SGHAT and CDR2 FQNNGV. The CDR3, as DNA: TGTGCCAGCAGCAACCGGGACAGGGGCTACGAGCAGTACTTC. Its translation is CASSNRDRGYEQYF.

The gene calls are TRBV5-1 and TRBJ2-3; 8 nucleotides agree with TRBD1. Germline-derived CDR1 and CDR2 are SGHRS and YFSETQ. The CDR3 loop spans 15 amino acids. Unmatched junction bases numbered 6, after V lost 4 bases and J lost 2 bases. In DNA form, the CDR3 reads TGCGCCAGCAGCGGACAGGGCCCCCACACAGATACGCAGTATTTT. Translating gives CASSGQGPHTDTQYF.

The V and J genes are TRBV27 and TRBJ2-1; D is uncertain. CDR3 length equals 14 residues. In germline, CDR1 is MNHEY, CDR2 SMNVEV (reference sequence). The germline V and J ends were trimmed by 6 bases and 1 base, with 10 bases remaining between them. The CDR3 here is CASSLGPSYNEQFF. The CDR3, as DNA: TGTGCCAGCAGCCTTGGACCGTCCTACAATGAGCAGTTCTTC.

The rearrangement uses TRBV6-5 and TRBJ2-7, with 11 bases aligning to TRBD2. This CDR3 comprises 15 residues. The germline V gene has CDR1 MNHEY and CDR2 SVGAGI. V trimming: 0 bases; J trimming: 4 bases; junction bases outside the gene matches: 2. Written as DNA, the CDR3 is TGTGCCAGCAGTTACTCGTCTAGCGGGGGGTACGAGCAGTACTTC. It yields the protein CASSYSSSGGYEQYF.

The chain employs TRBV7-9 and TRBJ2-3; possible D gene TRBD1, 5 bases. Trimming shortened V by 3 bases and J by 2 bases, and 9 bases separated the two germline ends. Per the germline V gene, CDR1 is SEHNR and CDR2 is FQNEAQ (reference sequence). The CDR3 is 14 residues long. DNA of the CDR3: TGTGCCAGCAGCTTGGGGCAGAACACAGATACGCAGTATTTT. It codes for CASSLGQNTDTQYF.

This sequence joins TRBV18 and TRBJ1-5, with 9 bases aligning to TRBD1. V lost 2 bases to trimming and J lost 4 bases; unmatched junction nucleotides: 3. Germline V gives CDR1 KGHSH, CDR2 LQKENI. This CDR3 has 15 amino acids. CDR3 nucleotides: TGTGCCAGCTCACCAGATGGGACAGGGAATCAGCCCCAGCATTTT. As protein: CASSPDGTGNQPQHF.

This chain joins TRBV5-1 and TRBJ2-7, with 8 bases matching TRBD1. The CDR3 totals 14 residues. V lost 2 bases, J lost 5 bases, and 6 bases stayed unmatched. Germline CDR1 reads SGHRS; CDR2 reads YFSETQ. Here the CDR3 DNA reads TGCGCCAGCAGCTTCGTCCAGGGGGCCGACGAGCAGTACTTC. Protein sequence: CASSFVQGADEQYF.

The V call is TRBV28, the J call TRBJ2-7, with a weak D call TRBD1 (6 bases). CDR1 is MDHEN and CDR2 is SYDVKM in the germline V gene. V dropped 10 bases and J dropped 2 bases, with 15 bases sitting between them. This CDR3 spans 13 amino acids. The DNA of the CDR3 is TGTGCCATTACCCTGGGGGCCACCTACGAGCAGTACTTC. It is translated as CAITLGATYEQYF.

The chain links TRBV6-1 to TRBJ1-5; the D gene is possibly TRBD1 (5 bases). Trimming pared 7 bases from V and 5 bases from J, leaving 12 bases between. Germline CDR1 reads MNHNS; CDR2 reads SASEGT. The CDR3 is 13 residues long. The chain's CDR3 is CASKGQPDQPQHF. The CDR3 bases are TGTGCCAGCAAGGGGCAGCCAGATCAGCCCCAGCATTTT.

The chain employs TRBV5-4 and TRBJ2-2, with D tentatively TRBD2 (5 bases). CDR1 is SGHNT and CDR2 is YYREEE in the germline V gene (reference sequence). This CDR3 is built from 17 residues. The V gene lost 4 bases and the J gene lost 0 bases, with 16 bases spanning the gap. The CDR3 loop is CASSPYPTGSNTGELFF. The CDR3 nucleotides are TGTGCCAGCAGCCCTTACCCGACGGGGTCGAACACCGGGGAGCTGTTTTTT.

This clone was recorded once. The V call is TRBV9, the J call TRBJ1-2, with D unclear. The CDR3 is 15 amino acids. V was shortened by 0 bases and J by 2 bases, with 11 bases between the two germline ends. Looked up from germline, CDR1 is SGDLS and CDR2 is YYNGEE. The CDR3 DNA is TGTGCCAGCAGCGTAGGCGGGCCCCAGAACTATGGCTACACCTTC. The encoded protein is CASSVGGPQNYGYTF. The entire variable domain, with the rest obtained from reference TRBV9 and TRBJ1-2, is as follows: DSGVTQTPKHLITATGQRVTLRCSPRSGDLSVYWYQQSLDQGLQFLIQYYNGEERAKGNILERFSAQQFPDLHSELNLSSLELGDSALYFCASSVGGPQNYGYTFGSGTRLTVV.

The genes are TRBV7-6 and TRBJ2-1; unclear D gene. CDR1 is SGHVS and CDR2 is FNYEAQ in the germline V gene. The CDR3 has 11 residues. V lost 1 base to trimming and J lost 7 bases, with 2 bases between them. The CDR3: CASSLENEQFF. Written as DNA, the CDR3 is TGTGCCAGCAGCTTAGAAAATGAGCAGTTCTTC.

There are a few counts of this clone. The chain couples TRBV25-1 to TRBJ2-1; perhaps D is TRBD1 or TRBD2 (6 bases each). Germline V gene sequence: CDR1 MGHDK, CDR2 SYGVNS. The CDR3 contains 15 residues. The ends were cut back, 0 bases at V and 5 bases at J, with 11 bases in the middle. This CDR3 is CASSEYEGGDNEQFF. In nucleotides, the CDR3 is TGTGCCAGCAGTGAATATGAGGGGGGCGACAATGAGCAGTTCTTC.

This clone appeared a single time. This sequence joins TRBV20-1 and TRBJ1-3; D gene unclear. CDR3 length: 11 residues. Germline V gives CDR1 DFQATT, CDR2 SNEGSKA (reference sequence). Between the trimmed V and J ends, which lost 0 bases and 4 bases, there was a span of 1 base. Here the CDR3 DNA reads TGCAGTGCTAGAGAGGGAAACACCATATATTTT. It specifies CSAREGNTIYF.

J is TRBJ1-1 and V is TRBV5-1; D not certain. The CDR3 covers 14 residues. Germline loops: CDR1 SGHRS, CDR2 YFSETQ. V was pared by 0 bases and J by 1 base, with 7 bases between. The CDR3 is CASSLAVQNTEAFF. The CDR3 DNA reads TGCGCCAGCAGCTTGGCTGTTCAGAACACTGAAGCTTTCTTT.

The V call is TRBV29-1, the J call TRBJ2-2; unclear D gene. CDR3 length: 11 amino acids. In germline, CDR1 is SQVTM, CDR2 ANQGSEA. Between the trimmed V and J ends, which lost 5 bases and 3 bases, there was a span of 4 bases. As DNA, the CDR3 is TGCAGCGTTCGGTACACCGGGGAGCTGTTTTTT. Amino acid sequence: CSVRYTGELFF.

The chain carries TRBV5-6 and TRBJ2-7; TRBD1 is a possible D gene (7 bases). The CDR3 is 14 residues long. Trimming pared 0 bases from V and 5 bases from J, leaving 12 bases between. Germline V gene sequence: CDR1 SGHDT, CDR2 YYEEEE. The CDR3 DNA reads TGTGCCAGCAGCTTGGAGCAGGGGGGCCACGAGCAGTACTTC. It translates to CASSLEQGGHEQYF.

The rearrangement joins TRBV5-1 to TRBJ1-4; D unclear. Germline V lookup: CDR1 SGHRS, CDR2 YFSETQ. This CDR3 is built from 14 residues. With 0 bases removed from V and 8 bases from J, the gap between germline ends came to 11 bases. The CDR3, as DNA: TGCGCCAGCAGCTTGGATGGTTTCGGGGAAAAACTGTTTTTT. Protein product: CASSLDGFGEKLFF.

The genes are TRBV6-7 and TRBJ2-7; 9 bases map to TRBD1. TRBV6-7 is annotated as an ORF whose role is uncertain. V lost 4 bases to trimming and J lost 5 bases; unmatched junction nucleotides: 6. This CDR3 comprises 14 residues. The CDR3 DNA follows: TGTGCCAGCAGTTTAGAGGACAGGGGCCACGAGCAGTACTTC. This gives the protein CASSLEDRGHEQYF.

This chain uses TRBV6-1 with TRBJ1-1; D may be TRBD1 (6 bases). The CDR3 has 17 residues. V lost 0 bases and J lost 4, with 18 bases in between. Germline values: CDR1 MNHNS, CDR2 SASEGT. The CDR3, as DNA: TGTGCCAGCAGTGAAGCGGGGGCGGTGGAGGCTGTCACTGAAGCTTTCTTT. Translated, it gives CASSEAGAVEAVTEAFF.

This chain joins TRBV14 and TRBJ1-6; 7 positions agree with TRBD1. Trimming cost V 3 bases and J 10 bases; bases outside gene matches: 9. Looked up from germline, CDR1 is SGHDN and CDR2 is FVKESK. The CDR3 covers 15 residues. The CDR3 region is CASSQNRGESSPLHF. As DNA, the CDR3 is TGTGCCAGCAGCCAGAACAGGGGAGAGAGCTCACCCCTCCACTTT.

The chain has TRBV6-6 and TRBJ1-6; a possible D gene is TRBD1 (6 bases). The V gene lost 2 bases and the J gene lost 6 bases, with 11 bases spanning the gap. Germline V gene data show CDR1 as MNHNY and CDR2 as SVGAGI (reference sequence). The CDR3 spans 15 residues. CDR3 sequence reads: CASSYGGSINSPLHF. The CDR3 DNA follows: TGTGCCAGCAGTTACGGGGGCAGCATTAATTCACCCCTCCACTTT.

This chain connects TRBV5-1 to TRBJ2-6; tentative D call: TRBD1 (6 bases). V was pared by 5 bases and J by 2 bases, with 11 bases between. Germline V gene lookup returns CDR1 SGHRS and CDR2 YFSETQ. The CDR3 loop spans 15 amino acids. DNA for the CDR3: TGCGCCAGCAGTCCACAGGGAGCTGGGGCCAACGTCCTGACTTTC. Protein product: CASSPQGAGANVLTF.

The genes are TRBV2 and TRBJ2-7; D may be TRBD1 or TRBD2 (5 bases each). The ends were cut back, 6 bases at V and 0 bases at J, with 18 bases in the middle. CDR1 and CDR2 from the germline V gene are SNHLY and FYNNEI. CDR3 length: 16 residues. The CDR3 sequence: CASRVGETQGSYEQYF. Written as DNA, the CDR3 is TGTGCCAGCAGGGTGGGGGAAACTCAAGGCTCCTACGAGCAGTACTTC.